Below, 8 T cell receptor beta chains from the same sample are listed, as sequenced in a study of blood T cell repertoires in COVID-19. Method: immunoSEQ multiplex PCR; TCRdb's copy keeps in-frame clones and lacks some. Here the sample spans more than 85,000 clones, about 86% being singletons. The sample consisted of PBMCs or T cells enriched from blood (not recorded which). These receptors came from a woman in her forties or fifties who had recovered from COVID-19.

The sample holds one count of this clone. This chain joins TRBV12-3 or TRBV12-4 and TRBJ2-1, with D tentatively TRBD2 (6 bases). The CDR3 consists of 12 residues. V dropped 2 bases and J dropped 8 bases, with 7 bases sitting between them. The CDR3 spells CASSLRGYEQFF. The DNA of the CDR3 is TGTGCCAGCAGTTTACGGGGGTATGAGCAGTTCTTC.

The chain has TRBV29-1 and TRBJ2-7; possibly TRBD1 for D (6 bases). Trimming took off 1 base at V and 3 bases at J, with 10 bases between the two ends. Germline CDR1 reads SQVTM; CDR2 reads ANQGSEA. The CDR3 extends over 13 amino acids. The CDR3 DNA sequence: TGCAGCGTTGAAGCCTCGGACAGCTACGAGCAGTACTTC. Translating it yields CSVEASDSYEQYF.

This chain joins TRBV6-5 and TRBJ1-5; maybe TRBD1 (5 bases). CDR1 and CDR2 (germline): MNHEY, SVGAGI. This CDR3 region has 15 residues. The V gene lost 6 bases and the J gene lost 6 bases, with 18 bases spanning the gap. Here the CDR3 DNA reads TGTGCCAGCAGCGGAGGGGTAATAGGCTCTCAGCCCCAGCATTTT. Translation: CASSGGVIGSQPQHF.

This clone turned up a few times. The V call is TRBV19, the J call TRBJ1-5, with a possible D match to TRBD1 (5 bases). Trimming took 1 base from V and 6 from J, leaving 13 bases between them. Germline V lookup: CDR1 LNHDA, CDR2 SQIVND (reference sequence). The CDR3 runs to 15 residues. Here the CDR3 DNA reads TGTGCCAGTAGTATAGGCGGCGGGGGGTCTCAGCCCCAGCATTTT. Protein sequence: CASSIGGGGSQPQHF.

The CDR3 nucleotides are TGTGCCAGCGCGGGACAGGAGACACAAGAGACCCAGTACTTC. Its protein is CASAGQETQETQYF. The V and J genes are TRBV25-1 and TRBJ2-5; TRBD1 agrees at 8 bases. Germline CDR1 and CDR2: MGHDK and SYGVNS. This CDR3 is 14 amino acids long. V lost 8 bases and J lost 2; bases outside the gene matches: 7.

This clone was picked up a small number of times. The genes are TRBV5-5 and TRBJ2-5; TRBD2 aligns across 10 bases. Germline loops: CDR1 SGHKS, CDR2 YYEKEE (reference sequence). CDR3 length: 17 residues. Losses at the gene ends were 0 bases for V and 9 bases for J; bases not matched to a gene: 14. CDR3 coding DNA: TGTGCCAGCAGCTTGGTGAGACTAGCGGGCGCGGTAGGGGCCCAGTACTTC. Translating gives CASSLVRLAGAVGAQYF.

This clone was counted only a few times. CDR3: CASRPLQGNIQYF. CDR3 nucleotides: TGTGCCAGCAGACCCCTACAGGGGAACATTCAGTACTTC. The chain couples TRBV6-5 to TRBJ2-4; 7 bases agree with TRBD1. CDR3 size: 13 residues. J was trimmed by 7 bases and V by 6 bases; bases with no gene match: 6. In germline, CDR1 is MNHEY, CDR2 SVGAGI.

The chain is built from TRBV5-1 and TRBJ2-1, with 10 bases identical to TRBD2. The CDR3 sequence is 16 residues long. Germline-derived CDR1 and CDR2 are SGHRS and YFSETQ. V lost 4 bases, J lost 4 bases, and 8 bases stayed unmatched. The CDR3 sequence is CASSPGSGGVYNEQFF. The CDR3 DNA reads TGCGCCAGCAGCCCCGGGAGCGGGGGGGTATACAATGAGCAGTTCTTC.